One and the same sample provided the 12 T cell receptor beta chains below, sequenced in a study of blood T cell repertoires in COVID-19. TCRdb's copy holds only in-frame clones and misses some; the assay was immunoSEQ multiplex PCR. The sample has 20,000 or so clones, about nine tenths seen once. The sample taken for sequencing was PBMCs or T cells enriched from blood (not recorded which). The origin of the receptors is a woman in her twenties or thirties who had recovered from COVID-19.

The gene calls are TRBV27 and TRBJ2-1; 8 positions agree with TRBD1. Germline V lookup: CDR1 MNHEY, CDR2 SMNVEV (reference sequence). This CDR3 has 14 residues. Trimming cost V 6 bases and J 4 bases; bases outside gene matches: 5. This CDR3 reads CASSINRGYNEQFF. In nucleotides, the CDR3 is TGTGCCAGCAGCATTAACAGGGGGTACAATGAGCAGTTCTTC.

The chain has TRBV9 and TRBJ2-7, with 8 bases aligning to TRBD1. There are 13 residues in the CDR3. Looked up from germline, CDR1 is SGDLS and CDR2 is YYNGEE. J gave up 6 bases and V 4 bases, and 6 bases lay outside the gene matches. Here the CDR3 reads CASSRQGRLEQYF. The CDR3 region has the DNA TGTGCCAGCAGCCGACAGGGGAGGCTCGAGCAGTACTTC.

This clone appeared a few times. The gene calls are TRBV30 and TRBJ1-1, with TRBD1 identical over 8 bases. This CDR3 is 14 amino acids long. CDR1 is GTSNPN, CDR2 SVGIG, per germline (reference sequence). V shed 2 bases, J shed 5 bases, and the junction held 7 bases outside the gene matches. CDR3 sequence: CAWSSGQGGTEAFF. CDR3 DNA sequence: TGTGCCTGGAGTTCTGGACAGGGAGGTACTGAAGCTTTCTTT.

The chain links TRBV13 to TRBJ2-2; D gene ambiguous. Trimming pared 6 bases from V and 1 base from J, leaving 6 bases between. Germline V gene data show CDR1 as PRHDT and CDR2 as FYEKMQ (reference sequence). The CDR3 extends over 13 amino acids. In DNA, the CDR3 is TGTGCCAGCAGAGACATGAACACCGGGGAGCTGTTTTTT. Translated: CASRDMNTGELFF.

V and J are TRBV30 and TRBJ1-1, with a possible D match to TRBD1 (5 bases). V lost 2 bases and J 1 base, leaving 11 bases between the germline ends. The CDR3 totals 14 residues. Germline V gene data show CDR1 as GTSNPN and CDR2 as SVGIG (reference sequence). The CDR3 loop is CAWSTLGGNTEAFF. The DNA for the CDR3 is TGTGCCTGGAGTACCTTGGGGGGGAACACTGAAGCTTTCTTT. Filled out from reference TRBV30 and TRBJ1-1, the complete variable domain reads SQTIHQWPATLVQPVGSPLSLECTVEGTSNPNLYWYRQAAGRGLQLLFYSVGIGQISSEVPQNLSASRPQDRQFILSSKKLLLSDSGFYLCAWSTLGGNTEAFFGQGTRLTVV.

The chain couples TRBV12-5 to TRBJ2-5; 9 nucleotides align to TRBD2. After removal of 8 bases from V and 6 bases from J, the junction contained 1 base not matched to a gene. CDR1 is LGHNT and CDR2 is FRNRAP in the germline V gene. The CDR3 consists of 11 residues. In nucleotides, the CDR3 is TGTGCTAGTAGCGGGGGGAAGACCCAGTACTTC. Its protein product is CASSGGKTQYF.

This clone was detected only once. The V call is TRBV30, the J call TRBJ1-1, with D possibly being TRBD1 (6 bases). CDR1 is GTSNPN, CDR2 SVGIG, per germline (reference sequence). Trimming took 2 bases from V and 5 from J, leaving 12 bases between them. CDR3 length equals 13 residues. CDR3 sequence: CAWSTTGRTEAFF. The CDR3 DNA reads TGTGCCTGGAGTACCACAGGGCGTACTGAAGCTTTCTTT.

This chain connects TRBV5-6 to TRBJ2-7, with D maybe TRBD1 (6 bases). The V and J ends lost 5 bases and 7 bases respectively, with 25 bases between them. CDR1 and CDR2 (germline): SGHDT, YYEEEE. The CDR3 is 16 amino acids. This CDR3 is CASRVWVTGALGEQYF. The CDR3 nucleotides are TGTGCCAGCAGGGTATGGGTGACAGGCGCTTTAGGAGAGCAGTACTTC.

The chain carries TRBV24-1 and TRBJ2-1; D unresolved. Germline V gene data show CDR1 as KGHDR and CDR2 as SFDVKD. CDR3 length equals 14 residues. The germline V and J ends were trimmed by 4 bases and 7 bases, with 13 bases remaining between them. The CDR3 loop reads CATSDHGAQNEQFF. The CDR3 DNA is TGTGCCACCAGTGACCATGGAGCGCAGAATGAGCAGTTCTTC.

The V gene is TRBV7-9, the J gene TRBJ1-1; TRBD1 agrees at 9 bases. Looked up from germline, CDR1 is SEHNR and CDR2 is FQNEAQ (reference sequence). V gave up 4 bases and J gave up 5 bases; unmatched junction bases: 8. The CDR3 is 15 amino acids. This CDR3 reads CASSSSGTGRTEAFF. CDR3 coding DNA: TGTGCCAGCAGCTCCTCCGGGACAGGGAGGACTGAAGCTTTCTTT.

This chain uses TRBV19 with TRBJ2-2; 11 nucleotides align to TRBD1. The ends lost 10 bases at V and 7 bases at J; junction bases unmatched: 11. CDR3 length: 15 amino acids. Germline CDR1 and CDR2: LNHDA and SQIVND (reference sequence). This CDR3 is CATIPGQGVIGELFF. In DNA form, the CDR3 reads TGTGCCACCATACCGGGACAGGGGGTTATCGGGGAGCTGTTTTTT.

The CDR3 region is CASSQNSAGVSEAFF. CDR3 nucleotide sequence: TGCGCCAGCAGCCAAAATTCTGCAGGGGTTTCTGAAGCTTTCTTT. V is TRBV4-3 and J is TRBJ1-1, with TRBD1 as a possible D gene (6 bases). The CDR3 is 15 residues long. Germline CDR1 LGHNA, CDR2 YSLEER. V lost 2 bases, J lost 6 bases, and 16 bases lay in between.